Following are 7 T cell receptor beta chains from one sample sequenced in a study of T cells in Graves' hyperthyroidism and ophthalmopathy. Amplification of TCR beta CDR3 regions used RNA as the template. Using the HTBI primer set, a first-round RT-PCR was run on the TCR CDR3. TCRdb used MiXCR to reprocess the multiplex PCR reads, holding one entry per CDR3 protein. The repertoire holds hundreds of thousands of distinct CDR3 sequences, with 14% to 15% as singletons. The sequencing input was blood. Receptors originate from a man younger than 35 with Graves' ophthalmopathy.

In this sample, this clonotype turned up many times. The rearrangement joins TRBV9 to TRBJ2-1; D unresolved. Trimming cost V 0 bases and J 0 bases, with 7 bases left between them. The CDR3 contains 15 residues. Germline V CDR1 and CDR2: SGDLS, YYNGEE. The CDR3 loop reads CASSVGASSYNEQFF. The DNA for the CDR3 is TGTGCCAGCAGCGTAGGAGCGTCCTCCTACAATGAGCAGTTCTTC.

This clonotype was detected only a few times. The junction and the germline gene differ at one end; a read error may be behind it. This sequence joins TRBV12-5 and TRBJ1-2, with a tentative D call TRBD1 (5 bases). Germline-derived CDR1 and CDR2 are LGHNT and FRNRAP. The CDR3 is 13 amino acids. CDR3 bases: TGTGCTAGTGGTCCTGGGACCCATTATGGGTACACCTTC. It codes for CASGPGTHYGYTF.

The rearrangement joins TRBV2 to TRBJ2-5; a possible D gene is TRBD2 (7 bases). Germline CDR1 is SNHLY and CDR2 is FYNNEI. V was cut by 4 bases and J by 1 base, with 13 bases left in between. This CDR3 is built from 15 residues. CDR3 loop: CASSGGGAGQETQYF. The CDR3, as DNA: TGTGCCAGCAGTGGGGGGGGGGCAGGCCAAGAGACCCAGTACTTC.

This clonotype showed up many times. The chain recombines TRBV5-1 with TRBJ1-2; 7 positions agree with TRBD1. The CDR3 extends over 15 amino acids. Germline CDR1 SGHRS, CDR2 YFSETQ. V trimming: 0 bases; J trimming: 4 bases; junction bases outside the gene matches: 6. The CDR3 DNA is TGCGCCAGCAGCTTGGGTAGGGGGCCAACCTATGGCTACACCTTC. Protein: CASSLGRGPTYGYTF.

This chain links TRBV6-1 with TRBJ2-7, with TRBD2 as a possible D gene (6 bases). Germline-derived CDR1 and CDR2 are MNHNS and SASEGT. The CDR3 is 13 residues long. V was cut by 5 bases and J by 4 bases, with 12 bases left in between. The CDR3 DNA is TGTGCCAGCAGTCCTAATGGGGGGTACGAGCAGTACTTC. Protein sequence: CASSPNGGYEQYF.

This clonotype has just a few counts. CDR3 in DNA: TGTGCCACCAGTGATAGCGGGGATTGGCACACTGAAGCTTTCTTT. Translating gives CATSDSGDWHTEAFF. This chain uses TRBV24-1 with TRBJ1-1, with D hard to call. Germline V lookup: CDR1 KGHDR, CDR2 SFDVKD. Trimming took off 3 bases at V and 3 bases at J, with 13 bases between the two ends. The CDR3 totals 15 residues.

The chain employs TRBV6-1 and TRBJ2-3; 9 positions match TRBD1. The CDR3 sequence is 16 residues long. The germline CDR1 and CDR2 sequences are MNHNS and SASEGT. J lost 4 bases, V lost 3 bases, and 8 bases had no gene match. CDR3 DNA: TGTGCCAGCAGTGAGGACAGGGGCATTTATGCAGATACGCAGTATTTT. Translated: CASSEDRGIYADTQYF.